This T cell receptor beta chain is from a study of vaccination effects on CD4 cells after COVID-19 (dated by TCRdb to 2022 to 2024). In the study overall: Post-vaccine samples across the study were collected a median of 72 days after the second dose, with a range of 14 to 241. SARS-CoV-2 spike-specific CD4+ TCR repertoires were compared before and after mRNA vaccination in COVID-19 convalescent patients and in infection-naive vaccine recipients. Altogether, about 10 COVID-19 convalescent patients and several SARS-CoV-2-naive healthy vaccine recipients made up the full study. In the study, cultures from other donors were sequenced using the Oncomine TCR Beta short-read assay on an Illumina iSeq 100. What the work shows at the level of the full study, not this receptor alone: Among healthy vaccine recipients, nearly all vaccine-induced clones were SARS-CoV-2 mono-reactive, and only 1 of 255 was cross-reactive with common cold coronaviruses. Limitations of the study were the small number of convalescent patients and the absence of early post-infection timepoints. Both infection-induced and vaccine-induced clones contracted markedly at late post-vaccination timepoints, which is consistent with waning T cell responses.

Remarks on this clone: Its antigen remains undetermined. Base qualities are not provided; no much larger clone lies one nucleotide away.

The germline V gene encodes CDR1 MNHNY and CDR2 SVGAGI (reference sequence). V gives up 6 bases and J gives up 2 bases, and the segment between their germline ends measures 15 bases. Spanning cysteine to phenylalanine, the CDR3 consists of 15 amino acids. CDR3 DNA is the only sequence kept; it has 45 bases, read in frame from the first base. The library was built by means of the immunoSEQ multiplex PCR assay. DNA from the CD4+ T cells that had been cultured and isolated underwent TCR beta CDR3 sequencing. Processing in the source paper ran as follows. Non-productive TCR sequences were discarded, and reads were trimmed to the CDR3 region, with only CDR3s of 7 or more amino acids retained. Antigen-specific clonotypes were identified using the MANAFEST web app by comparison of expansion in peptide wells against reference cultures. Positive clones required FDR<0.05 expansion versus reference and all other wells, odds ratio above 5, and frequency above 0.1% in two replicate wells. Cross-reactive clonotypes were defined as significantly expanded in SARS-CoV-2 spike wells and in at least one common cold coronavirus spike condition. CDR3 similarity was assessed by Levenshtein distance with the stringdist R package, and unrooted trees were built with ape in R 3.6.1. Entries here come from immuneACCESS through TCRdb and include only in-frame sequences with V and J called. Some clones fail to appear in such tables; in the studies checked, an unresolved V gene covers under half of the shortfall, and the cause of the remainder is unknown. Clonal size and the V and J genes are those of that table, whereas D and trimming came from the DNA. The sample includes 30,000 to 40,000 clones, with 70% to 85% observed a single time. The ten biggest clones cover under 2% of the sample.

The ViraFEST assay stimulated PBMC with viral peptide pools and then used TCR sequencing to identify antigen-specific CD4+ T cell clonotypes by expansion. After more than nine days of culture, CD4+ T cells were isolated with the EasySep CD4+ T cell isolation kit. Two doses of either the BNT162b2 or the mRNA-1273 mRNA SARS-CoV-2 vaccine were administered to participants. Negative nucleocapsid antibody results before and after vaccination confirmed that the healthy vaccine recipients had no prior SARS-CoV-2 infection. Two million PBMC per well were cultured in IMDM with 5% human AB serum, 8.5 to 10 IU/ml IL-2 and gentamicin, plus 10 ug/ml peptides. On days 3 and 7, half of the culture medium was replaced with fresh IL-2-containing medium. Unless otherwise noted, each peptide stimulation condition was cultured in triplicate wells. Using Ficoll-Paque Plus gradient centrifugation, PBMC were separated from whole blood and then either used fresh or cryopreserved at -140C. The spike proteins of SARS-CoV-2 and of the common cold coronaviruses HCoV-NL63, HCoV-OC43 and HCoV-229E were spanned by overlapping peptide pools. Genomic DNA was extracted from cultured CD4+ T cells with the QIAamp micro DNA kit.

The sequence is built from TRBV6-6 and TRBJ2-3; the D call is possibly TRBD1 or TRBD2, each sharing 5 bases. The sequences come from CD4+ T cells from PBMCs cultured with HCoV-NL63 spike peptides, collected after COVID-19 vaccination. Reading the label with the study, this specimen's cell subset or site is: HCoV-NL63 spike overlapping peptide pool stimulation. The clonotype originates from a human donor who received a COVID-19 vaccine. Some clones in this sample may be carry-over from other donors' samples. The CDR3 reads as follows: CASSPGAGPTDTQYF. Here is the DNA: TGTGCCAGCAGCCCCGGGGCAGGGCCCACAGATACGCAGTATTTT.